This T cell receptor (beta chain) was retrieved from a study of T cells in Graves' hyperthyroidism and ophthalmopathy (dated by TCRdb to between 2018 and 2021). A note on the overall study: To identify distinguishing TCR V-J signatures, a discovery cohort of 90 to 100 patients was used, comprising fewer than 45 with Graves' ophthalmopathy and approximately 58 with stable Graves' hyperthyroidism. Whether ophthalmopathy could be predicted prospectively was tested in an independent validation cohort made up of about 18 hyperthyroidism patients plus 17 patients who later progressed to ophthalmopathy. For training and testing, the 80 to 100 patients in the discovery cohort were randomly divided in a 7:3 ratio. Thyroid tissue and blood T-cell repertoires from several Graves' hyperthyroidism patients were also compared in the study. Following sampling, methimazole starting at 30 mg daily was given to hyperthyroidism patients, and high-dose intravenous methylprednisolone was given to ophthalmopathy patients. The paper describes TCR Vbeta CDR3 sequencing of 120 to 150 peripheral blood samples, made up of about 41 ophthalmopathy patients, approximately 76 hyperthyroidism patients and about 17 progressor patients.

V loses 4 bases of germline sequence and J loses 8 bases, and the interval between the two ends is 19 bases. Sequences SGDLS (CDR1) and YYNGEE (CDR2) are obtained from the germline V gene. From its cysteine to its phenylalanine, the CDR3 spans 16 amino acids. Here the CDR3 DNA is all that survives: 48 bases in frame from base 1. This clonotype showed up just a few times. Which antigen it targets is not known. Base qualities were left out, and no much larger clone turns up one base away. Amplification of TCR beta CDR3 regions was carried out from RNA transcripts. The first round of RT-PCR for the TCR CDR3 was performed with the HTBI primer set and the Qiagen OneStep RT-PCR kit. A second multiplex PCR round built the libraries, followed by size selection and purification. Libraries were sequenced paired-end with 100 bp reads on an Illumina HiSeq2000. Per the authors' processing: Raw data were processed with SOAPnuke, discarding reads with adapters, uncalled bases, mean Phred below 15, or no exact constant-primer or identifier match. High-quality paired reads were merged with COPE v1.2.5, and unique nucleotide sequences were defined as clonotypes. Clonotypes were aligned to IMGT TRBV, TRBD and TRBJ reference segments using MiTCR v1.1. The analysis was restricted to V-J combinations with a frequency above 0.0001, which together covered roughly 99% of the repertoires. The TCS score was defined as F50 (clonal expansion) divided by E x V (chaos), with BLOSUM62-based TCRdist calculated between CDR3 peptides within each V-J. Welch's t-statistics and random forest reduced 514 V-J features to about 12, which were used in a naive Bayes classifier (R e1071). The similarity between thyroid and blood repertoires was quantified using the Morisita-Horn index. TCRdb's own reprocessing of the public reads used fastp at Q25 and MiXCR and kept productive beta chains. Rows merge per CDR3 protein into single entries with the most common DNA and genes. The V and J calls shown here were made by TCRdb, not taken from the authors' results. The table for this sample lists hundreds of thousands of distinct CDR3 sequences; just under 45% of them were counted only once. The top ten constitute less than 9% of the sample.

Broader findings and caveats from the paper: Sample size was not statistically predetermined, and investigators were not blinded to group allocation. Most expanded thyroid clonotypes (frequency above 0.001) were also detected in blood, suggesting blood repertoires may reflect thyroid immune responses. In validation, the model predicted progression to ophthalmopathy a median of about 6 months before onset, with approximately 71% sensitivity and just under 75% specificity. Ophthalmopathy was separated from stable hyperthyroidism by a 13 V-J signature model, with about 86% sensitivity and about 81% specificity obtained in cross-validation and 80%/75% obtained in testing.

Any patient with an uncontrolled infection, another autoimmune disease, pregnancy or lactation was excluded. Diagnoses relied on clinical symptoms, serum thyroxine and TRAb, thyroid ultrasound and orbital computed tomography. Total RNA was extracted using Trizol reagent, and RNA quality was assessed on an Agilent 2100 Bioanalyzer. This chain joins TRBV9 to TRBJ1-6; possibly the D gene is TRBD1, per 6 matching bases. The TCR was taken from an adult man with Graves' disease, either hyperthyroidism or ophthalmopathy (not recorded which). The sample was peripheral blood or thyroid tissue (not recorded which). The DNA sequence is given as TGTGCCAGCAGCCCCCCAGGACAGCGAACTTATTCACCCCTCCACTTT. Its amino acids are CASSPPGQRTYSPLHF.